This TCR beta chain was recovered during a study of blood T cell repertoires in COVID-19. Each participant's cohort was designated according to participant-reported clinical history. The CDR3 sequence is 17 residues long. Germline lookup yields CDR1 SEHNR and CDR2 FQNEAQ (reference sequence). V was pared by 5 bases and J by 2 bases, with 11 bases of the junction left unmatched. Method: immunoSEQ multiplex PCR; TCRdb's copy keeps in-frame clones and lacks some. Among hundreds of thousands of clones listed, 70% to 90% were seen once. The sequence came from a woman between 40 and 55 years old who had recovered from COVID-19. The source material was PBMCs or T cells enriched from blood (not recorded which). The chain is built from TRBV7-9 and TRBJ2-3, with 9 bases fitting TRBD2. This chain's CDR3 is CASSPELAGVSTDTQYF. Here the CDR3 DNA reads TGTGCCAGCAGCCCCGAATTAGCGGGAGTGTCCACAGATACGCAGTATTTT.